This is a list of T cell receptor beta chains from one sample in a study of CD8 T cells in Susac syndrome. Using its own MiXCR run on the immunoSEQ multiplex PCR reads, TCRdb lists one record per CDR3 protein. The data hold almost 450,000 distinct CDR3 sequences, with 75% to 90% observed a single time. Sample: CD8+ T cells from PBMCs. These TCRs come from a human donor with multiple sclerosis. CDR3s include the opening cysteine and the closing phenylalanine or tryptophan. A D gene is named only where the DNA matches it firmly. Where a row states a size, it is once, few, many or the class of an expanded clone; other rows omit it.

CDR3nt	CDR3aa	abundance	v_gene	j_gene	d_gene
TGTGCCAGCAGTGAATTTTTAGGGCAGAATTCCTACGAGCAGTACTTC	CASSEFLGQNSYEQYF	few	TRBV6-1	TRBJ2-7	NA
TGCGCCAGCAGCCAGGGGGCGGGTGTGAGGACCACTGAAGCTTTCTTT	CASSQGAGVRTTEAFF	NA	TRBV4-1	TRBJ1-1	NA
TGTGCCAGCAGCGGAGAGAACAGGGTCGAGCAGTACTTC	CASSGENRVEQYF	NA	TRBV3-1	TRBJ2-7	NA
TGTGCCAGCAGCCCGGGACAGGGCTTTGAGCAGTTCTTC	CASSPGQGFEQFF	few	TRBV4-2	TRBJ2-1	TRBD1
TGCAGCGTTGTGGGACAGGGGGCCACTGAAGCTTTCTTT	CSVVGQGATEAFF	NA	TRBV29-1	TRBJ1-1	TRBD1
TGTGCCAGCAGTTTATCCGACGGTTCGGGACTAGCGGGAGGATACTACGAGCAGTACTTC	CASSLSDGSGLAGGYYEQYF	NA	TRBV28	TRBJ2-7	TRBD2
TGTGCCAGCAGCTTATTCCCAGGGGAATCGGAGACCCAGTACTTC	CASSLFPGESETQYF	NA	TRBV7-9	TRBJ2-5	NA
TGCGCCAGCAGCTTGGGGCAGGGAATTTTCTACGAGCAGTACTTC	CASSLGQGIFYEQYF	NA	TRBV5-1	TRBJ2-7	NA
TGCAGTGCTCAAGGGGAAGGGGATGAAAAACTGTTTTTT	CSAQGEGDEKLFF	NA	TRBV20-1	TRBJ1-4	NA
TGTGCCAGCAGCTTAGGCCTGGCAGGGCTAGGGAACACTGAAGCTTTCTTT	CASSLGLAGLGNTEAFF	NA	TRBV13	TRBJ1-1	NA
TGCGCCAGCAGCTTGGGGCAGGTCGGGGATACGCAGTATTTT	CASSLGQVGDTQYF	NA	TRBV5-1	TRBJ2-3	NA
TGTGCCAGCAGTAAAACCCCCGGACAGGGCTCTGGAAACACCATATATTTT	CASSKTPGQGSGNTIYF	NA	TRBV12-3/TRBV12-4	TRBJ1-3	TRBD1
TGTGCCAGCAGCGAGGCCGGGACAGGGTACGAGCAGTACTTC	CASSEAGTGYEQYF	few	TRBV4-2	TRBJ2-7	TRBD1
TGTGCCAGCAGTTTACAGCGGGAGGGCAGGAATGAGCAGTTCTTC	CASSLQREGRNEQFF	NA	TRBV27	TRBJ2-1	TRBD2
TGTGCCAGCAGTGTCTCTGTGAACACTGAAGCTTTCTTT	CASSVSVNTEAFF	few	TRBV2	TRBJ1-1	NA
TGTGCCAGCAGTTTATCGGTGATAGAGACCCAGTACTTC	CASSLSVIETQYF	NA	TRBV27	TRBJ2-5	NA
TGCAGTGCTCACGACAGGATCGGCGAAGCTTTCTTT	CSAHDRIGEAFF	NA	TRBV20-1	TRBJ1-1	NA
TGTGCCAGCAGCTCAATTCCAGTGAACTATGGCTACACCTTC	CASSSIPVNYGYTF	once	TRBV7-9	TRBJ1-2	NA
TGTGCCAGCAGTTTATATGCGGACAGGGTATTGACCGGGGAGCTGTTTTTT	CASSLYADRVLTGELFF	NA	TRBV12-3/TRBV12-4	TRBJ2-2	TRBD1
TGTGCCTGGAGTTGGGGGTCCCAAGAGACCCAGTACTTC	CAWSWGSQETQYF	NA	TRBV30	TRBJ2-5	NA
TGCAGCGTTGAAGACGCGGAGCTGTTTTTT	CSVEDAELFF	NA	TRBV29-1	TRBJ2-2	NA
TGTGCCAGCTCACCGCCACATGGTACAGATACGCAGTATTTT	CASSPPHGTDTQYF	NA	TRBV18	TRBJ2-3	NA
TGTGCCAGCAGCTTGGGGGCTATCGAGGCTTTCTTT	CASSLGAIEAFF	NA	TRBV5-6	TRBJ1-1	NA
TGTGCCACCAGTGCCCCTTACGACACCGGGGAGCTGTTTTTT	CATSAPYDTGELFF	NA	TRBV24-1	TRBJ2-2	NA
TGTGCCTGGGCGACAGGGCTGGGCACTGAAGCTTTCTTT	CAWATGLGTEAFF	NA	TRBV30	TRBJ1-1	TRBD1
TGTGCCAGTAGTATCCCAGGGGACAATGAGCAGTTCTTC	CASSIPGDNEQFF	NA	TRBV19	TRBJ2-1	NA
TGTGCCAGCAGCCAAGGTCGGGGGTACAATGGCTACACCTTC	CASSQGRGYNGYTF	NA	TRBV3-1	TRBJ1-2	NA
TGTGCCAGCAGCTCCCCCACGGGGGTAGATACGCAGTATTTT	CASSSPTGVDTQYF	NA	TRBV7-9	TRBJ2-3	NA
TGCAGTGCTTCCGGACAGGGGGCCACTGAAGCTTTCTTT	CSASGQGATEAFF	NA	TRBV20-1	TRBJ1-1	TRBD1